This T cell receptor beta chain was recorded in a study of cytomegalovirus exposure and HLA in healthy donors. From the 120-subject validation cohort, which was separate from the approximately 700-subject first cohort, the donors were drawn. Repertoires were generated with immunoSEQ multiplex PCR, while TCRdb's copy carries only in-frame clones and drops some. The data show 95,000 to 150,000 clones, with roughly 90% seen just once and about 2% held by the top ten. Details on this clone: Its target is unknown.

Overall study findings and caveats: Published work reported that the classifier diagnosed cytomegalovirus status with high specificity and sensitivity.

Trimming took off 7 bases at V and 6 bases at J, with 9 bases between the two ends. The CDR3 length is 11 residues. Germline V CDR1 and CDR2: MNHEY, SMNVEV (reference sequence). The TCR comes from a woman between 18 and 29 years old in good health and CMV-seronegative. Sequences were obtained from PBMCs. V gene TRBV27 combines with J gene TRBJ2-5; a possible D gene is TRBD2 (6 bases). The CDR3 DNA reads as TGTGCCAGCAAACGGGGGAAGACCCAGTACTTC. This translates into CASKRGKTQYF.